A single sample is the source of the 25 T cell receptor beta chains below, sequenced in a study of Ad26.COV2.S vaccination and SARS-CoV-2 variants. The assay was immunoSEQ multiplex PCR, and TCRdb's table has in-frame clones only and misses some. Of about 350,000 clones listed, 80% to 90% are singletons. Treatment reported: some 20 received Ad26.COV2.S at low or high dose, single or two shots; a few received placebo; per-sample allocation not given. At day 63 after the first vaccine or placebo injection, samples were drawn. The source was peripheral blood, collected in a trial of Ad26.COV2.S vaccine versus placebo. These receptors were collected from a person between 18 and 60 years old who received the Ad26.COV2.S COVID-19 vaccine or a placebo.

The rearrangement uses TRBV2 and TRBJ2-2, with no clear D. There are 16 residues in the CDR3. Trimming removed 0 bases from V and 7 bases from J, with 15 bases in between. Germline loops: CDR1 SNHLY, CDR2 FYNNEI. In nucleotides, the CDR3 is TGTGCCAGCAGTGAAGCTTGGAATTTGATGGTCGGGGAGCTGTTTTTT. Protein product: CASSEAWNLMVGELFF. Full variable domain (outside the CDR3, taken from reference TRBV2 and TRBJ2-2): EPEVTQTPSHQVTQMGQEVILRCVPISNHLYFYWYRQILGQKVEFLVSFYNNEISEKSEIFDDQFSVERPDGSNFTLKIRSTKLEDSAMYFCASSEAWNLMVGELFFGEGSRLTVL.

This chain uses TRBV4-3 with TRBJ2-1; D might be TRBD2 (5 bases). This CDR3 comprises 12 residues. With 0 bases removed from V and 9 bases from J, the gap between germline ends came to 6 bases. The V gene's germline CDR1 is LGHNA and CDR2 YSLEER. As DNA, the CDR3 is TGCGCCAGCAGCCAAGACCGGGGTGAGCAGTTCTTC. It is translated as CASSQDRGEQFF.

The chain couples TRBV7-2 to TRBJ2-4; D is unclear. The length of the CDR3 is 15 residues. The germline gives CDR1 SGHTA, CDR2 FQGNSA. Trimming took off 4 bases at V and 0 bases at J, with 10 bases between the two ends. Here the CDR3 DNA reads TGTGCCAGCAGCTCGCTGGATCTAGCCAAAAACATTCAGTACTTC. It is translated as CASSSLDLAKNIQYF.

The chain uses TRBV4-3 and TRBJ2-1; D not resolved. The V end lost 4 bases, the J end lost 0 bases, and 16 bases lay between the germline ends. The CDR3 has 17 residues. Per the germline V gene, CDR1 is LGHNA and CDR2 is YSLEER. CDR3 sequence reads: CASSPVGSASSYNEQFF. The CDR3 DNA reads as TGCGCCAGCAGCCCAGTAGGGTCGGCTAGCTCCTACAATGAGCAGTTCTTC.

The chain employs TRBV6-2 or TRBV6-3 and TRBJ2-7; D is ambiguous. V shed 2 bases and J shed 2 bases, with 19 bases lying between them. CDR1 and CDR2 from the germline V gene are MNHEY and SVGEGT. This CDR3 has 17 residues. CDR3 coding DNA: TGTGCCAGCAGTTACGCAAACAAGCTCCATACAGCCTACGAGCAGTACTTC. This encodes CASSYANKLHTAYEQYF.

The J gene is TRBJ2-1, the V gene TRBV11-2; perhaps TRBD1 as D (5 bases). Germline-derived CDR1 and CDR2 are SGHAT and FQNNGV. The CDR3 totals 15 residues. Deletions cut 7 bases from V and 1 base from J, with 14 bases between. The CDR3 nucleotides read TGTGCCAGCACCGAATATCAGGGTTCCTACAATGAGCAGTTCTTC. This sequence encodes CASTEYQGSYNEQFF.

V gene TRBV30 combines with J gene TRBJ1-5; D is unresolved. Germline loops: CDR1 GTSNPN, CDR2 SVGIG (reference sequence). CDR3 length equals 16 residues. The V gene lost 2 bases and the J gene lost 4 bases, with 18 bases spanning the gap. The CDR3 DNA sequence: TGTGCCTGGAGTATGAGAGGGCTACCTATTAATCAGCCCCAGCATTTT. This translates into CAWSMRGLPINQPQHF.

This clone turned up a few times. The CDR3 loop is CATVAFGQGTYEQYF. The CDR3 DNA reads TGTGCCACGGTGGCTTTCGGACAGGGCACATACGAGCAGTACTTC. The chain has TRBV5-4 and TRBJ2-7; 8 bases match TRBD1. J gave up 4 bases and V 9 bases, and 15 bases lay outside the gene matches. Germline CDR1 and CDR2: SGHNT and YYREEE (reference sequence). This CDR3 spans 15 amino acids.

The count of this clone is one. The J gene is TRBJ2-1, the V gene TRBV13; 7 nucleotides match TRBD2. This CDR3 has 17 residues. Losses at the gene ends were 5 bases for V and 1 base for J; bases not matched to a gene: 11. Germline V gives CDR1 PRHDT, CDR2 FYEKMQ (reference sequence). The CDR3 here is CASSPSSGGGSYNEQFF. The DNA for the CDR3 is TGTGCCAGCAGCCCATCTAGCGGAGGAGGTTCCTACAATGAGCAGTTCTTC. The full variable domain, in which reference TRBV13 and TRBJ2-1 provide the parts outside the CDR3, is AAGVIQSPRHLIKEKRETATLKCYPIPRHDTVYWYQQGPGQDPQFLISFYEKMQSDKGSIPDRFSAQQFSDYHSELNMSSLELGDSALYFCASSPSSGGGSYNEQFFGPGTRLTVL.

In its sample, this clone was seen once. The J gene is TRBJ1-6, the V gene TRBV13; 9 nucleotides agree with TRBD1. CDR3 length: 16 residues. Trimming at V came to 4 bases and at J to 6 bases, leaving 7 bases not matched to a gene. Germline CDR1 is PRHDT and CDR2 is FYEKMQ (reference sequence). CDR3 nucleotide sequence: TGTGCCAGCAGCTCCGGCGGACAGGGGCTTAATTCACCCCTCCACTTT. Its translation: CASSSGGQGLNSPLHF.

This rearrangement joins TRBV5-1 to TRBJ1-1; D ambiguous. Deletions cut 2 bases from V and 3 bases from J, with 11 bases between. The CDR3 has 14 amino acids. Germline lookup yields CDR1 SGHRS and CDR2 YFSETQ. The CDR3 protein is CASSFQPADTEAFF. DNA of the CDR3: TGCGCCAGCAGCTTTCAACCCGCCGACACTGAAGCTTTCTTT.

CDR3 coding DNA: TGTGCCAGCAGCGTAGGGGGACTAGCGGGAAGCGAGCAGTACTTC. Protein product: CASSVGGLAGSEQYF. The chain is built from TRBV9 and TRBJ2-7; 13 nucleotides align to TRBD2. This CDR3 is built from 15 residues. In germline, CDR1 is SGDLS, CDR2 YYNGEE. V trimming: 0 bases; J trimming: 6 bases; junction bases outside the gene matches: 3. Based on the CDR3 plus reference TRBV9 and TRBJ2-7, the full variable domain is DSGVTQTPKHLITATGQRVTLRCSPRSGDLSVYWYQQSLDQGLQFLIQYYNGEERAKGNILERFSAQQFPDLHSELNLSSLELGDSALYFCASSVGGLAGSEQYFGPGTRLTVT.

This clone is a singleton in its sample. The rearrangement uses TRBV7-9 and TRBJ2-3; D remains ambiguous. The CDR3 covers 16 residues. CDR1 is SEHNR and CDR2 is FQNEAQ in the germline V gene (reference sequence). V lost 5 bases, J lost 0 bases, and 15 bases lay in between. CDR3 nucleotides: TGTGCCAGCAGCCAATTCTGGATAAGAAGCACAGATACGCAGTATTTT. Translated, it gives CASSQFWIRSTDTQYF.

The rearrangement links TRBV5-1 to TRBJ2-2; TRBD2 matches 7 bases. Germline CDR1 and CDR2: SGHRS and YFSETQ. J was trimmed by 4 bases and V by 7 bases; bases with no gene match: 10. The CDR3 runs 15 residues. The CDR3 loop reads CASGVAGASTGELFF. CDR3 DNA sequence: TGCGCCAGCGGGGTAGCGGGTGCGTCCACCGGGGAGCTGTTTTTT.

The rearrangement links TRBV18 to TRBJ2-7, with a possible D match to TRBD2 (5 bases). Deletions cut 0 bases from V and 9 bases from J, with 12 bases between. This CDR3 region has 13 residues. Germline V CDR1 and CDR2: KGHSH, LQKENI. The CDR3 coding sequence is TGTGCCAGCTCACCACCCGGGCGGGTTGGGCAGTACTTC. Its translation: CASSPPGRVGQYF.

The chain uses TRBV6-6 and TRBJ2-7, with TRBD2 matching 15 bases. Germline CDR1 is MNHNY and CDR2 is SVGAGI (reference sequence). The length of the CDR3 is 14 residues. The trim removed 6 bases at V and 6 bases at J, leaving 3 bases unmatched. For the CDR3, the DNA is TGTGCCAGCAGCCGGACTAGCGGGGGGGCCGAGCAGTACTTC. This sequence encodes CASSRTSGGAEQYF.

The chain combines TRBV7-8 with TRBJ2-7; no reliable D call. Germline-derived CDR1 and CDR2 are SGHVS and FQNEAQ. The CDR3 length is 12 residues. The ends were cut back, 2 bases at V and 3 bases at J, with 5 bases in the middle. The CDR3 DNA reads TGTGCCAGCAGCTTACAGGACTACGAGCAGTACTTC. As protein: CASSLQDYEQYF.

The DNA for the CDR3 is TGTGCCAGCAGTCGGGACGGCAAGAACACCGGGGAGCTGTTTTTT. As protein: CASSRDGKNTGELFF. The chain employs TRBV6-6 and TRBJ2-2; possibly TRBD1 or TRBD2 for D (5 bases each). V was clipped by 5 bases and J by 1 base, with 11 bases between them. Germline CDR1 MNHNY, CDR2 SVGAGI (reference sequence). The CDR3 has 15 residues.

V is TRBV19 and J is TRBJ2-5, with 12 positions matching TRBD2. CDR1 and CDR2 (germline): LNHDA, SQIVND (reference sequence). CDR3 length equals 13 residues. V dropped 10 bases and J dropped 5; count of bases not matched to a gene: 5. The CDR3 spells CATRLAGAETQYF. Here the CDR3 DNA reads TGTGCCACCCGACTAGCGGGGGCGGAGACCCAGTACTTC.

The chain combines TRBV15 with TRBJ1-2; 9 bases are a match to TRBD1. Trimming at V came to 6 bases and at J to 0 bases, leaving 5 bases not matched to a gene. Germline V gene data show CDR1 as LNHNV and CDR2 as YYDKDF (reference sequence). CDR3 length: 15 residues. CDR3 amino acids: CATRETGGTNYGYTF. CDR3 in DNA: TGTGCCACCAGAGAGACAGGGGGAACTAACTATGGCTACACCTTC.

This clone came up once. The chain links TRBV5-1 to TRBJ1-4; TRBD1 matches 8 bases. This CDR3 comprises 13 residues. Germline V gene sequence: CDR1 SGHRS, CDR2 YFSETQ. J was trimmed by 8 bases and V by 4 bases; bases with no gene match: 4. CDR3 nucleotides: TGCGCCAGCAGCGCCGGACAGGGAGAAAAACTGTTTTTT. It is translated as CASSAGQGEKLFF. Full variable domain (outside the CDR3, taken from reference TRBV5-1 and TRBJ1-4): KAGVTQTPRYLIKTRGQQVTLSCSPISGHRSVSWYQQTPGQGLQFLFEYFSETQRNKGNFPGRFSGRQFSNSRSEMNVSTLELGDSALYLCASSAGQGEKLFFGSGTQLSVL.

This rearrangement joins TRBV2 to TRBJ2-3, with 14 bases matching TRBD2. From germline, CDR1 is SNHLY and CDR2 FYNNEI. CDR3 length: 15 amino acids. The trim removed 5 bases at V and 6 bases at J, leaving 4 bases unmatched. CDR3 coding DNA: TGTGCCAGCAGTAGACTAGCGGGGGGGCAGGATACGCAGTATTTT. Protein: CASSRLAGGQDTQYF.

The rearrangement links TRBV25-1 to TRBJ2-3; D is unresolved. CDR1 MGHDK and CDR2 SYGVNS come from the germline V gene. The germline V and J ends were trimmed by 0 bases and 1 base, with 11 bases remaining between them. This CDR3 comprises 16 residues. The CDR3 DNA follows: TGTGCCAGCAGTGAATATAAGCGCAGTCGCACAGATACGCAGTATTTT. The encoded protein is CASSEYKRSRTDTQYF.

This clone was found many times. The chain is built from TRBV27 and TRBJ2-7; possible D gene TRBD1, 6 bases. Trimming stripped 0 bases from V and 3 bases from J, with 12 bases between. Germline lookup yields CDR1 MNHEY and CDR2 SMNVEV (reference sequence). CDR3 length: 15 residues. CDR3 in amino acids: CASSLSGGRGYEQYF. CDR3 nucleotide sequence: TGTGCCAGCAGTTTATCAGGGGGTCGAGGCTACGAGCAGTACTTC.

V is TRBV6-5 and J is TRBJ2-7, with 8 bases that match TRBD1. The J segment lost 2 bases and the V segment lost 5 bases, leaving 5 bases of the junction unmatched. Germline V gene lookup returns CDR1 MNHEY and CDR2 SVGAGI. The CDR3 is 14 residues long. This CDR3 reads CASSRQGIPYEQYF. DNA of the CDR3: TGTGCCAGCAGTAGACAGGGGATTCCCTACGAGCAGTACTTC.